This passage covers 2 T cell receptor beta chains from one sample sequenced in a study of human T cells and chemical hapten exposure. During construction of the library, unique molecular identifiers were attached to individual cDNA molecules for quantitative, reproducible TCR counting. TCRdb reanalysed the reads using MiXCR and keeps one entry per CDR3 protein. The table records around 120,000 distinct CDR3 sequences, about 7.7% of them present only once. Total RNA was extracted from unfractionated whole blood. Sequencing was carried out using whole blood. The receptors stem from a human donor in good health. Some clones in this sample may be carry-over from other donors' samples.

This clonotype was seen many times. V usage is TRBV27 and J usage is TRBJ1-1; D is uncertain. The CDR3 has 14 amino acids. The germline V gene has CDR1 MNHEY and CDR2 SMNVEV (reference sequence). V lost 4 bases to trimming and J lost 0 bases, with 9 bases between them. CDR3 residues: CASSSYGLNTEAFF. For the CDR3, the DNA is TGTGCCAGCAGTTCCTACGGTTTGAACACTGAAGCTTTCTTT.

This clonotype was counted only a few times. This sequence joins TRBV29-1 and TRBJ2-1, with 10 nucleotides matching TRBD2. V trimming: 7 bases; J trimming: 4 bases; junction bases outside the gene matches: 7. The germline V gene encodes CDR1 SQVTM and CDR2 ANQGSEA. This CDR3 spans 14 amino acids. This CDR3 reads CSGGGSGGYNEQFF. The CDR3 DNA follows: TGCAGCGGTGGGGGTAGCGGGGGGTACAATGAGCAGTTCTTC.